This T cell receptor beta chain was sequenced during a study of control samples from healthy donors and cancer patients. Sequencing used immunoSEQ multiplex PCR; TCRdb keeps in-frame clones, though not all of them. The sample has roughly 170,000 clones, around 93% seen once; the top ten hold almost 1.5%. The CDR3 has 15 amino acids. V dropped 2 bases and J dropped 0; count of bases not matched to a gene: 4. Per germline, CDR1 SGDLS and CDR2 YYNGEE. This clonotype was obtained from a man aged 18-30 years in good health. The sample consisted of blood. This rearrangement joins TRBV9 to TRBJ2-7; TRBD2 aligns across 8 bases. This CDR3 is CASSVSGASSYEQYF. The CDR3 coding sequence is TGTGCCAGCAGCGTTAGCGGGGCCAGCTCCTACGAGCAGTACTTC.